The entry that follows covers one T cell receptor (beta chain) sequence. The antigen is undetermined. The record originates from a study of shared clonotypes between healthy human individuals. Study details: Each donor's CD4 naive and CD4 memory cells filled three plates apiece, CD8 naive two, and CD8 memory one.

Study observations and caveats: Of the naive CD4 clonotypes, around 4.7% were shared across a handful of donors. As a rule, naive subsets had a larger estimated richness than memory subsets. Generation probabilities of non-shared clonotypes were lower (relative to those shared by all four donors).

Profiled with immunoSEQ multiplex PCR; TCRdb holds only in-frame clones, not every one. The sample records around 1.4 million clones, approximately 98.5% being singletons. Germline V gene data show CDR1 as MNHEY and CDR2 as SMNVEV (reference sequence). This CDR3 spans 16 amino acids. V was pared by 5 bases and J by 4 bases, with 8 bases of the junction left unmatched. The chain uses TRBV27 and TRBJ2-1; 10 nucleotides line up with TRBD2. The sample consisted of naive CD4+ T cells sorted from blood. The subset was: CD45RA+ positively selected. This TCR came from a man under 40 in good health. The CDR3: CASSPPASGSYNEQFF. The CDR3 DNA reads as TGTGCCAGCAGTCCCCCAGCTAGCGGGAGTTACAATGAGCAGTTCTTC.